This T cell receptor (beta chain) is from a study of T cell repertoires in cytomegalovirus infection. In the case of this clonotype: The antigen remains undetermined.

TCRdb reprocessed the reads via MiXCR and lists one record per CDR3 protein. The sample holds roughly 310,000 distinct CDR3 sequences, around a sixth seen once. Notes on the study in general: Ex vivo, HLA-C-restricted CMV-specific TCR beta clonotypes prevailed over the rest of the response. Cumulative frequency of public TCR beta families picked out carriers of CMV plus the relevant HLA.

Sequencing was carried out using PBMCs. The TCR comes from a human donor in good health (CMV status not recorded). Some clones in this sample may be carry-over from other donors' samples.

CDR3 in amino acids: CSASEQPNTEAFF. The DNA of the CDR3 is TGCAGTGCTAGTGAACAGCCGAACACTGAAGCTTTCTTT. This chain uses TRBV20-1 with TRBJ1-1, with no clear D. Trimming took off 3 bases at V and 1 base at J, with 9 bases between the two ends. CDR3 size: 13 residues. Germline values: CDR1 DFQATT, CDR2 SNEGSKA (reference sequence).